Described below is a single T cell receptor (beta chain) sequence and its context. Antigen unknown. V dropped 5 bases and J dropped 1 base, with 12 bases sitting between them. This CDR3 has 15 amino acids. Germline CDR1 SGHDT, CDR2 YYEEEE. This sample was taken from a study of Tregs in tolerant kidney transplant recipients. About the research overall: Mixed chimerism was transient after nonmyeloablative marrow transplants from related graft donors. Regarding the study as a whole: Antigen-driven expansion was suggested because donor-specific Tregs expanded more than all Tregs in tolerant patients.

CD4+CD25+CD127- Tregs, CD4+CD25- non-Tregs, CD4 and CD8 cells were sorted. Sequenced by immunoSEQ multiplex PCR; TCRdb stores in-frame clones only, minus some. The data show about 94,000 clones, with more than 85% seen just once and about 0.45% held by the top ten. The receptor comes from a human donor who received a combined kidney and bone marrow transplant. Here the sequenced sample was CD4+ T cells from blood, taken before the transplant. The J gene is TRBJ1-4, the V gene TRBV5-6; D possibly corresponds to TRBD1 (6 bases). In DNA, the CDR3 is TGTGCCAGCAGATTACAGGGTAAAACTAATGAAAAACTGTTTTTT. Translating it yields CASRLQGKTNEKLFF.